Sequencing of this TCR beta chain was carried out in a study of T cell clonotyping in hematopoietic cell transplantation. The method was immunoSEQ multiplex PCR; TCRdb's version includes in-frame clones alone and lacks a portion of them. The sample records about 4,400 clones, around 70% being singletons. Overall study findings and caveats: Recipient TCR diversity dropped after transplant; expanded clonotypes rose from day 30 to 180. CD4 and CD8 repertoire contributions could not be separated without sorting. Few recipient clonotypes overlapped donors; over 95% were de novo at given depth. Graft donor and pretransplant recipient Inverse Simpson Index values predicted broader posttransplant TCR diversity.

The table lists this clone with a count of one. Its antigen is currently unknown. The sample here was PBMCs, taken 100 days after allogeneic stem cell transplant. The clonotype originates from a male patient between 60 and 69 years old who had an allogeneic stem cell transplant, so the T cells may come from the graft donor. Some clones in this sample may be carry-over from other donors' samples.

CDR3 nucleotide sequence: TGCAGCGCTCACCACAATGAGCAGTTCTTC. Residues: CSAHHNEQFF. V is TRBV29-1 and J is TRBJ2-1, with D unresolved. This CDR3 contains 10 residues. CDR1 is SQVTM, CDR2 ANQGSEA, per germline. Trimming shortened V by 7 bases and J by 5 bases, and 6 bases separated the two germline ends.